This TCR beta chain was profiled in a study of CD8+ T cells in alopecia areata (dated by TCRdb to the late 2010s). In terms of the full investigation: Treated patients were enrolled in an open-label pilot trial of oral tofacitinib at 5 to 10 mg twice daily for moderate-to-severe alopecia areata. TCRbeta CDR3 regions were amplified by immunoSEQ multiplex PCR using 35 Vbeta forward and 13 Jbeta reverse primers. Patients on tofacitinib were biopsied at baseline and after 4 and 24 weeks of treatment, and several of the patients also had a later scalp biopsy. Patients stayed on tofacitinib for 6 to 18 months and then had 6 months of follow-up off drug so that delayed response and recurrence could be assessed. In treated patients, disease severity was measured using the SALT score, which gives the percentage of scalp surface area affected. Human TCRbeta sequencing covered scalp tissue and sorted CD4+ and CD8+ peripheral blood T cells from patchy and totalis/universalis alopecia areata patients and healthy controls. High-throughput TCRbeta sequencing was used to examine T cell clonal expansion in alopecia areata in both the C3H/HeJ mouse model and human patients. Clonality in the scalp was compared among normal scalp (n=4), patchy alopecia areata scalp (n=8), and alopecia totalis/universalis scalp (n=8). RNA was obtained with the PAXgene miRNA kit for fixed scalp, the miRNeasy kit for PBMCs, and the RNeasy kit for mouse skin. General study outcomes and caveats: Lesional scalp, especially in alopecia totalis/universalis, showed higher clonality and more expanded CD8+ clones than normal scalp, suggesting antigenic drive. TCR sequences shared between patients were less clear than in mice, possibly partly because of HLA diversity in the patient population. Many expanded lesional clones were found to persist in scalp and blood during tofacitinib treatment, and relapse after treatment cessation may be partly explained by this persistence. Because the treated cohort was small and had just a single nonresponder, larger studies are needed to establish links between baseline CD8+ expansion and response. Tofacitinib significantly decreased scalp clonality and the number of expanded CD8+ clones among the top 100 scalp clones. Resident alphabeta T cells in normal human skin are also sequenced, complicating scalp TCR repertoire analysis, unlike mouse skin dominated by gammadelta T cells.

V was cut back by 4 bases and J by 2 bases, leaving a gap of 10 bases between them. The cysteine opens and the phenylalanine closes a CDR3 of 14 amino acids. The kept DNA is CDR3 alone, 42 bases in frame from the first base. CDR1 and CDR2 are drawn from the germline V gene: SGHDT, YYEEEE. Receptors were amplified or captured by the immunoSEQ multiplex PCR assay. To provide template for TCR sequencing, every sample had RNA extracted and reverse transcribed into cDNA. First-strand cDNA was synthesized using SuperScript III with a 2:1 mix of oligo-dT and random hexamers. A synthetic immune receptor repertoire was used to assess amplification bias, and residual bias was removed computationally. For the original study's pipeline: After raw reads were preprocessed to remove errors, the CDR3 was defined following IMGT conventions as running from the conserved cysteine to phenylalanine. Clonality was computed by normalizing Shannon entropy by log2 of the number of productive unique TCRs and subtracting the result from 1. Whether scalp clones were CD4 or CD8 was inferred by matching scalp TCRbeta sequences against CD4 and CD8 repertoires sorted from blood. TCRdb took this table from immuneACCESS and kept in-frame rearrangements with V and J called. Such tables lack part of the clones; where checked against another copy, unresolved V genes explain under half of the gap, and the rest is unexplained. The D gene and trimming were derived from the DNA, and the V and J assignments and clone size from that table. Within this sample are about 220,000 clones, with 50% to 60% of them counted one time only. The top ten hold around 1.6% of the sample.

Of note for this clone: Its antigen target is currently unknown. No base quality information exists; no much larger clone differs at one position.

Reading the label with the study, this specimen's time point is: approximately 4 weeks on oral tofacitinib. Interpreted using the paper, the treatment or condition label stands for: oral pan-JAK inhibitor, 5-10 mg twice daily. Lesional scalp punch biopsies and peripheral blood were collected from alopecia areata patients. After PBMCs were isolated by density centrifugation and stained for CD3, CD4 and CD8, a FACSAria was used to sort CD4+ and CD8+ T cells. The source was CD4+ T cells sorted from blood, collected at week 4, from a patient treated with tofacitinib. The rearrangement joined TRBV5-6 to TRBJ1-5; no D segment can be confidently identified. The receptor comes from a human donor with alopecia areata. CDR3 region: CASSTKRGNQPQHF. At the DNA level, the sequence is TGTGCCAGCAGCACAAAACGGGGCAATCAGCCCCAGCATTTT.